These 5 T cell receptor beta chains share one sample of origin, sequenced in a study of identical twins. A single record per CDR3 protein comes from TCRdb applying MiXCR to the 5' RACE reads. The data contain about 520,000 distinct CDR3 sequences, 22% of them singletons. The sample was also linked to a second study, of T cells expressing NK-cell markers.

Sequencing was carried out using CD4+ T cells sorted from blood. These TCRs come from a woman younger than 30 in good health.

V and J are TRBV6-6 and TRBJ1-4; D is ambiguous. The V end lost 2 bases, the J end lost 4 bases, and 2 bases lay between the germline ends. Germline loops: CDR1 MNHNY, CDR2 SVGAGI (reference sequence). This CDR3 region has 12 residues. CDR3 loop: CASSYLNEKLFF. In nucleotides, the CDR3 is TGTGCCAGCAGTTACCTTAATGAAAAACTGTTTTTT.

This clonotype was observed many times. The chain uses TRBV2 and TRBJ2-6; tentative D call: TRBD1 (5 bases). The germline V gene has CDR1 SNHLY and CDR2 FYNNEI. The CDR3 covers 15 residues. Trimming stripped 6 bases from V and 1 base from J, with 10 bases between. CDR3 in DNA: TGTGCCAGCAGGACAGTAGGGTCTGGGGCCAACGTCCTGACTTTC. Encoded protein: CASRTVGSGANVLTF.

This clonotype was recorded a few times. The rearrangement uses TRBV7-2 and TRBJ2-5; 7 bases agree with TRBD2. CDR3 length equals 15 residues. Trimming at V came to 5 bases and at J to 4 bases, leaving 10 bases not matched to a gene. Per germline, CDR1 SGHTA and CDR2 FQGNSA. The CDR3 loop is CASSPHGGDGETQYF. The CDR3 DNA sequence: TGTGCCAGCAGCCCCCATGGGGGGGATGGAGAGACCCAGTACTTC.

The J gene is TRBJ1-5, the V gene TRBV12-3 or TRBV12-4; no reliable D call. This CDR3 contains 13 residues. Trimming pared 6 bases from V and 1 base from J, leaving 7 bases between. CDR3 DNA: TGTGCCAGCAGCTCAAGCAGCAATCAGCCCCAGCATTTT. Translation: CASSSSSNQPQHF.

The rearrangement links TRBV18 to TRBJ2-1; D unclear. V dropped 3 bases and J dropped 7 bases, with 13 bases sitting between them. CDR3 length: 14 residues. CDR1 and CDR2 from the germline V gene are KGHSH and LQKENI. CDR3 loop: CASSPGLSENEQFF. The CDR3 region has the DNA TGTGCCAGCTCACCCGGCTTAAGCGAAAATGAGCAGTTCTTC.